The 32 T cell receptor beta chains reported below all come from one sample, sequenced in a study of blood T cell repertoires in COVID-19. TCRdb keeps only in-frame clones here, not all; method: immunoSEQ multiplex PCR. Of tens of thousands of clones in the sample, 65% to 75% were seen once. Sequencing was carried out using peripheral blood. The receptors shown here come from a woman at least 80 years old with acute or convalescent COVID-19.

This clone was seen just once. This chain joins TRBV7-2 and TRBJ2-1; D is undetermined. The CDR3 has 14 residues. The germline V gene has CDR1 SGHTA and CDR2 FQGNSA. V lost 8 bases and J 4 bases, leaving 15 bases between the germline ends. The CDR3 DNA sequence: TGTGCCAGCGGTTCCCCGGTTATATACAATGAGCAGTTCTTC. As protein: CASGSPVIYNEQFF.

This chain links TRBV7-2 with TRBJ2-1, with 8 positions matching TRBD2. The CDR3 spans 13 residues. With V trimmed by 6 bases and J by 3 bases, 1 base remained unmatched. The germline gives CDR1 SGHTA, CDR2 FQGNSA. In nucleotides, the CDR3 is TGTGCCAGCAGAACTAGCGGCTACAATGAGCAGTTCTTC. It encodes CASRTSGYNEQFF.

The chain has TRBV9 and TRBJ2-2; D may be TRBD1 (6 bases). CDR3 size: 16 residues. Trimming stripped 0 bases from V and 2 bases from J, with 11 bases between. CDR1 is SGDLS and CDR2 is YYNGEE in the germline V gene. CDR3 amino acids: CASSVDLGGNTGELFF. Written as DNA, the CDR3 is TGTGCCAGCAGCGTAGATCTAGGGGGAAACACCGGGGAGCTGTTTTTT.

V and J are TRBV24-1 and TRBJ2-1; D is perhaps TRBD2 (6 bases). V dropped 3 bases and J dropped 3 bases, with 11 bases sitting between them. Germline-derived CDR1 and CDR2 are KGHDR and SFDVKD. The CDR3 is 15 amino acids. As DNA, the CDR3 is TGTGCCACCAGTGATACGGGACTCGTCTACAATGAGCAGTTCTTC. Amino acids: CATSDTGLVYNEQFF.

The chain employs TRBV12-3 or TRBV12-4 and TRBJ2-7; 7 nucleotides line up with TRBD1. V lost 6 bases to trimming and J lost 7 bases; unmatched junction nucleotides: 6. This CDR3 is built from 12 residues. The CDR3 sequence is CASRGDSEEQYF. For the CDR3, the DNA is TGTGCCAGCAGGGGGGACAGTGAGGAGCAGTACTTC.

Turning to this clone: The same CDR3 also results from other DNA sequences found in this sample. The rearrangement joins TRBV18 to TRBJ2-2; maybe TRBD2 (6 bases). Trimming cost V 3 bases and J 3 bases, with 11 bases left between them. The germline gives CDR1 KGHSH, CDR2 LQKENI. The CDR3 consists of 15 residues. Written as DNA, the CDR3 is TGTGCCAGCTCACCCCTCTCGGGAGACACCGGGGAGCTGTTTTTT. It encodes CASSPLSGDTGELFF.

This clone showed up just a few times. The V gene is TRBV5-1, the J gene TRBJ2-3, with a tentative D call TRBD1 (5 bases). Per germline, CDR1 SGHRS and CDR2 YFSETQ. The CDR3 covers 16 residues. Trimming removed 0 bases at V and 1 base at J, with 12 bases between. CDR3 sequence (DNA): TGCGCCAGCAGCTTGGAGAACAGGATGGGCACAGATACGCAGTATTTT. Encoded protein: CASSLENRMGTDTQYF.

This clone was seen more than once but under ten times. This rearrangement joins TRBV7-2 to TRBJ2-7; the match to TRBD2 covers 13 bases. The germline gives CDR1 SGHTA, CDR2 FQGNSA. CDR3 length equals 18 residues. The J segment lost 0 bases and the V segment lost 1 base, leaving 6 bases of the junction unmatched. CDR3 bases: TGTGCCAGCAGCTTAGTTGGACTAGCGGGAGTCAACTCCTACGAGCAGTACTTC. Translated: CASSLVGLAGVNSYEQYF.

V usage is TRBV7-9 and J usage is TRBJ2-3; 10 nucleotides align to TRBD2. Germline loops: CDR1 SEHNR, CDR2 FQNEAQ (reference sequence). The CDR3 runs 16 residues. V was pared by 5 bases and J by 2 bases, with 7 bases of the junction left unmatched. CDR3 amino acids: CASSIGAGGPTDTQYF. CDR3 in DNA: TGTGCCAGCAGCATTGGAGCGGGAGGGCCCACAGATACGCAGTATTTT. The entire variable domain, with the rest obtained from reference TRBV7-9 and TRBJ2-3, is as follows: DTGVSQNPRHKITKRGQNVTFRCDPISEHNRLYWYRQTLGQGPEFLTYFQNEAQLEKSRLLSDRFSAERPKGSFSTLEIQRTEQGDSAMYLCASSIGAGGPTDTQYFGPGTRLTVL.

The rearrangement links TRBV19 to TRBJ2-7; 8 nucleotides align to TRBD1. The germline V gene encodes CDR1 LNHDA and CDR2 SQIVND (reference sequence). CDR3 length: 15 amino acids. J gave up 6 bases and V 1 base, and 8 bases lay outside the gene matches. CDR3 nucleotide sequence: TGTGCCAGTAGTATAGGGGGCAGGGGGCGAATCGAGCAGTACTTC. It is translated as CASSIGGRGRIEQYF.

This clone came up a few times. This chain links TRBV12-3 or TRBV12-4 with TRBJ1-1; D unclear. CDR3 size: 11 residues. V shed 8 bases and J shed 1 base, with 5 bases lying between them. The CDR3 sequence is CASFRNTEAFF. The CDR3 DNA reads TGTGCCAGCTTTCGGAACACTGAAGCTTTCTTT.

The chain recombines TRBV10-2 with TRBJ1-6, with 7 bases lining up with TRBD1. Germline CDR1 reads WSHSY; CDR2 reads SAAADI. J gave up 6 bases and V 5 bases, and 10 bases lay outside the gene matches. The CDR3 sequence is 16 residues long. CDR3 protein: CASSPTGRQSNSPLHF. The CDR3 DNA sequence: TGCGCCAGCAGTCCGACAGGGCGACAAAGTAATTCACCCCTCCACTTT.

The V gene is TRBV10-2, the J gene TRBJ2-7; 8 nucleotides agree with TRBD2. CDR1 and CDR2 from the germline V gene are WSHSY and SAAADI. The CDR3 consists of 18 residues. Germline trimming cut 7 bases from V and 5 bases from J; bases unmatched to any gene: 22. The CDR3 sequence: CASTPPGPLAGGSHEQYF. CDR3 DNA: TGCGCCAGCACCCCCCCCGGTCCGCTAGCGGGTGGGTCCCACGAGCAGTACTTC.

The chain uses TRBV4-3 and TRBJ2-3; D may be TRBD2 (6 bases). Germline-derived CDR1 and CDR2 are LGHNA and YSLEER. Trimming pared 0 bases from V and 4 bases from J, leaving 14 bases between. This CDR3 region has 16 residues. CDR3 nucleotide sequence: TGCGCCAGCAGCCAAGAGGCCCGGAGGGGAGCAGATACGCAGTATTTT. Translated: CASSQEARRGADTQYF.

The V and J genes are TRBV5-1 and TRBJ2-1, with 12 bases fitting TRBD2. The CDR3 consists of 17 residues. CDR1 is SGHRS, CDR2 YFSETQ, per germline. The V gene end was trimmed by 0 bases and the J gene end by 3 bases; junction bases not matched to a gene: 4. CDR3 DNA: TGCGCCAGCAGCTTGGGACTAGCGGGAGCAAACTACAATGAGCAGTTCTTC. This codes for CASSLGLAGANYNEQFF.

CDR3 nucleotide sequence: TGTGCCAGCAGCCAAGGGCTAGCGGGAGTAGATACGCAGTATTTT. Its protein is CASSQGLAGVDTQYF. V usage is TRBV3-1 (or the pseudogene TRBV3-2) and J usage is TRBJ2-3, with TRBD2 identical over 10 bases. The junction had 3 bases not matched to a gene; V was cut back by 1 base and J by 5 bases. In germline, CDR1 is LGHDT, CDR2 YNNKEL (reference sequence). The CDR3 sequence is 15 residues long.

This clone was counted a single time. The chain couples TRBV19 to TRBJ2-7, with TRBD2 matching over 7 bases. J was trimmed by 5 bases and V by 6 bases; bases with no gene match: 7. Germline V gives CDR1 LNHDA, CDR2 SQIVND (reference sequence). The CDR3 is 13 amino acids. CDR3 residues: CASRARGKDEQYF. CDR3 nucleotides: TGTGCCAGTAGGGCGCGGGGGAAAGACGAGCAGTACTTC. The entire variable domain, with the rest obtained from reference TRBV19 and TRBJ2-7, is as follows: DGGITQSPKYLFRKEGQNVTLSCEQNLNHDAMYWYRQDPGQGLRLIYYSQIVNDFQKGDIAEGYSVSREKKESFPLTVTSAQKNPTAFYLCASRARGKDEQYFGPGTRLTVT.

This chain uses TRBV5-1 with TRBJ2-1; D not certain. V was clipped by 0 bases and J by 5 bases, with 9 bases between them. CDR3 length: 14 amino acids. Germline V gene data show CDR1 as SGHRS and CDR2 as YFSETQ. As DNA, the CDR3 is TGCGCCAGCAGCTTGGACTATCCCGACAATGAGCAGTTCTTC. It is translated as CASSLDYPDNEQFF.

The V gene is TRBV7-2, the J gene TRBJ2-1, with 12 positions matching TRBD2. The J segment lost 8 bases and the V segment lost 6 bases, leaving 5 bases of the junction unmatched. This CDR3 contains 14 residues. Germline CDR1 SGHTA, CDR2 FQGNSA. The CDR3 nucleotides read TGTGCCAGCAGTCTAGCGGGAGGGCCTGATGAGCAGTTCTTC. It encodes CASSLAGGPDEQFF.

J is TRBJ1-1 and V is TRBV28; D is possibly TRBD1 (5 bases). The ends were cut back, 2 bases at V and 5 bases at J, with 21 bases in the middle. The CDR3 runs 17 residues. Germline assignment: CDR1 MDHEN and CDR2 SYDVKM. CDR3 DNA: TGTGCCAGCAGTTTAGCATTTCGTGGGCAGGGAAAAACTGAAGCTTTCTTT. This translates into CASSLAFRGQGKTEAFF.

This chain connects TRBV9 to TRBJ2-1; D is possibly TRBD2 (5 bases). Germline V CDR1 and CDR2: SGDLS, YYNGEE. The V end was cut by 4 bases, the J end by 8 bases, with 16 bases between. The CDR3 is made up of 14 amino acids. The CDR3 sequence: CASSPRATGYEQFF. CDR3 sequence (DNA): TGTGCCAGCAGCCCTCGGGCCACGGGGTATGAGCAGTTCTTC.

The chain carries TRBV7-2 and TRBJ1-3; tentative D call: TRBD1 (6 bases). The V gene's germline CDR1 is SGHTA and CDR2 FQGNSA. CDR3 size: 16 residues. V was cut by 1 base and J by 4 bases, with 14 bases left in between. DNA of the CDR3: TGTGCCAGCAGCTTAGAAGGGGGAGCAGCGGGAAACACCATATATTTT. Protein product: CASSLEGGAAGNTIYF.

The V call is TRBV3-1 (or the pseudogene TRBV3-2), the J call TRBJ2-7; 8 bases agree with TRBD1. Losses at the gene ends were 4 bases for V and 6 bases for J; bases not matched to a gene: 8. Germline V lookup: CDR1 LGHDT, CDR2 YNNKEL (reference sequence). This CDR3 is 14 amino acids long. The CDR3, as DNA: TGTGCCAGCAGCCCACTATATGACAGGGGCGAGCAGTACTTC. It translates to CASSPLYDRGEQYF.

The CDR3 DNA reads TGTGCCAGCAGCGTAGAGGACAGGGGAAACAATGAGCAGTTCTTC. Amino acid sequence: CASSVEDRGNNEQFF. The chain links TRBV9 to TRBJ2-1; 9 bases are shared with TRBD1. Unmatched junction bases numbered 3, after V lost 0 bases and J lost 5 bases. There are 15 residues in the CDR3. Germline-derived CDR1 and CDR2 are SGDLS and YYNGEE.

The J gene is TRBJ2-3, the V gene TRBV19; no clear D. Trimming cost V 3 bases and J 4 bases, with 11 bases left between them. The germline gives CDR1 LNHDA, CDR2 SQIVND (reference sequence). The CDR3 loop spans 14 amino acids. The CDR3 here is CASSIRSVADTQYF. Written as DNA, the CDR3 is TGTGCCAGTAGTATTCGGAGTGTCGCAGATACGCAGTATTTT.

This chain connects TRBV7-2 to TRBJ2-1; D uncertain. This CDR3 has 15 amino acids. V was trimmed by 1 base and J by 0 bases, leaving 7 bases between them. CDR1 and CDR2 from the germline V gene are SGHTA and FQGNSA. CDR3 nucleotides: TGTGCCAGCAGCTTAGACTCCAACTCCTACAATGAGCAGTTCTTC. Protein product: CASSLDSNSYNEQFF.

This chain joins TRBV6-6 and TRBJ2-1, with TRBD2 matching 13 bases. The V gene end was trimmed by 9 bases and the J gene end by 8 bases; junction bases not matched to a gene: 7. The germline V gene has CDR1 MNHNY and CDR2 SVGAGI (reference sequence). CDR3 size: 14 residues. The CDR3 nucleotides read TGTGCCAGTCGGACTAGCGGGAGCCGAGATGAGCAGTTCTTC. Its protein is CASRTSGSRDEQFF.

This chain links TRBV7-3 with TRBJ2-1, with 10 bases that match TRBD2. Trimming took 5 bases from V and 5 from J; bases not matched to a gene: 9. The germline CDR1 and CDR2 sequences are SGHTA and FQGTGA. The CDR3 has 16 amino acids. The CDR3 sequence: CASSARSGRGNNEQFF. In nucleotides, the CDR3 is TGTGCCAGCAGCGCTAGAAGCGGGAGGGGTAACAATGAGCAGTTCTTC.

The chain carries TRBV7-2 and TRBJ1-6; possibly TRBD1 for D (6 bases). Per germline, CDR1 SGHTA and CDR2 FQGNSA. V was shortened by 4 bases and J by 9 bases, with 16 bases between the two germline ends. This CDR3 comprises 15 residues. Written as DNA, the CDR3 is TGTGCCAGCAGCTCCCCCCAGGGGATCGGTTCACCCCTCCACTTT. It yields the protein CASSSPQGIGSPLHF.

CDR3 sequence reads: CASSLPSGSHTDTQYF. CDR3 coding DNA: TGTGCCAGCAGCTTGCCTAGCGGGAGTCATACAGATACGCAGTATTTT. The chain carries TRBV5-4 and TRBJ2-3; TRBD2 matches 10 bases. Trimming at V came to 1 base and at J to 3 bases, leaving 5 bases not matched to a gene. The germline CDR1 and CDR2 sequences are SGHNT and YYREEE (reference sequence). The CDR3 length is 16 residues.

V usage is TRBV11-3 and J usage is TRBJ1-2, with 10 bases matching TRBD1. V shed 1 base and J 2 bases; nucleotides not matched to a gene: 4. The CDR3 length is 16 residues. The germline gives CDR1 SGHNT, CDR2 YENEEA. DNA for the CDR3: TGTGCCAGCAGCTTAGGGGCGGGACAGGGGAACTATGGCTACACCTTC. It encodes CASSLGAGQGNYGYTF.

This clone was seen just once. This rearrangement joins TRBV5-1 to TRBJ2-3; 7 nucleotides align to TRBD1. The germline V gene encodes CDR1 SGHRS and CDR2 YFSETQ. The V gene end was trimmed by 4 bases and the J gene end by 2 bases; junction bases not matched to a gene: 4. The CDR3 has 14 amino acids. This chain's CDR3 is CASSTGQFTDTQYF. Here the CDR3 DNA reads TGCGCCAGCAGCACGGGACAGTTCACAGATACGCAGTATTTT.